Detailed here is one T cell receptor beta chain. Its antigen remains unidentified. The data belong to a study of cytomegalovirus exposure and HLA in healthy donors. Study as a whole: About 85 million unique TCRs from HLA-typed donors were held in an early release of data.

PCR involved 60 Vbeta and 13 Jbeta primers. This table comes from immunoSEQ multiplex PCR, and its TCRdb copy is limited to in-frame clones, with some not included. This sample has over 100,000 clones, with 84% found just once. Study-level points and caveats: Highly shared sequence variants in one cluster were likely a sequencing artifact.

Germline values: CDR1 SGHTA, CDR2 FQGTGA. The V and J ends lost 5 bases and 4 bases, in that order; junction bases with no gene match: 16. The CDR3 loop spans 17 amino acids. The V call is TRBV7-3, the J call TRBJ2-5; 7 positions agree with TRBD2. The sequence derives from a young woman in good health and CMV-seropositive. Sample: PBMCs. CDR3 DNA: TGTGCCAGCAGCCAGAAGGGGTCTAGCGGATTAGGAGAGACCCAGTACTTC. It encodes CASSQKGSSGLGETQYF.